A single T cell receptor (beta chain) is shown here with its context. Per the germline V gene, CDR1 is SGHNT and CDR2 is YENEEA. With V trimmed by 4 bases and J by 5 bases, 7 bases remained unmatched. This CDR3 region has 15 residues. The data derive from a study of control samples from healthy donors and cancer patients. The data were produced by immunoSEQ multiplex PCR, yet TCRdb's version contains in-frame clones alone and is incomplete. The sample lists about 61,000 clones; around 91% were seen once. The receptor was isolated from a man aged 55 to 70 with colorectal cancer. The sample comprised PBMCs. V usage is TRBV11-3 and J usage is TRBJ2-3, with 9 bases that match TRBD1. The CDR3 spells CASSWGQGGGDTQYF. CDR3 bases: TGTGCCAGCAGCTGGGGACAGGGTGGAGGAGATACGCAGTATTTT.